Sequencing of this TCR beta chain was carried out in a study of T cells in Graves' hyperthyroidism and ophthalmopathy. Study-level results: Ophthalmopathy prediction by the model preceded onset by a median about 6 months.

V lost 3 bases, J lost 3 bases, and 12 bases lay in between. Germline V lookup: CDR1 SGHAT, CDR2 FQNNGV. The CDR3 loop spans 14 amino acids. Patients aged 18 to 65 with hyperthyroidism were newly diagnosed, with duration under 2 months. This clonotype has a single count. Its specificity is not known. Amplified TCR beta CDR3 regions derived from RNA transcripts. During a first-round RT-PCR of the TCR CDR3, the HTBI primer set was used. TCRdb reprocessed the multiplex PCR reads via MiXCR and lists one record per CDR3 protein. This table holds hundreds of thousands of distinct CDR3 sequences, over 11% found once.

The specimen was blood. The chain recombines TRBV11-2 with TRBJ2-7, with D perhaps matching TRBD1 or TRBD2 (5 bases each). This TCR was sampled from a woman aged 25 to 39 with Graves' hyperthyroidism that later progressed to Graves' ophthalmopathy. As DNA, the CDR3 is TGTGCCAGCAGCTTGAGGGGAATCAACTACGAGCAGTACTTC. Translation: CASSLRGINYEQYF.